Below, one T cell receptor (beta chain) is given with its context. This CDR3 is 14 amino acids long. Trimming removed 6 bases from V and 0 bases from J, with 11 bases in between. In germline, CDR1 is MDHEN, CDR2 SYDVKM. Methods used by the authors: Nucleated cell counts were estimated from reference gene primer amplification. The assay was immunoSEQ multiplex PCR, and TCRdb's table has in-frame clones only and misses some. The V and J calls and clone size are taken from that table; D and trimming were inferred from the DNA. The sample lists approximately 110,000 clones, roughly 69% occurring once. The data were taken from a study of blood T cell repertoires in COVID-19. Study-level background: Samples came from the United States, Italy and Spain, spanning acute and convalescent COVID-19.

This sequence joins TRBV28 and TRBJ1-2; perhaps TRBD1 as D (6 bases). Sequenced material: peripheral blood. The origin of this receptor is an elderly man with acute or convalescent COVID-19. DNA of the CDR3: TGTGCCAGCAGGGGTAGGGGGTCTAACTATGGCTACACCTTC. Its protein product is CASRGRGSNYGYTF.